These 30 T cell receptor beta chains came from one sample sequenced in a study of regulatory T cells in long-lasting Graves disease. Sample time point: persistent/refractory GD, antithyroid drugs over 5 years with positive TRAb. The TCR library was prepared using RNA isolated from PBMCs. In building TCR beta libraries, iRepertoire HTBI primers were used together with Arm-PCR of CDR3 regions. Using its own MiXCR run on the multiplex PCR reads, TCRdb lists one record per CDR3 protein. The profile shows around 430,000 distinct CDR3 sequences, approximately 22% of them singletons. This material consisted of peripheral blood mononuclear cells (PBMCs), taken when the disease was refractory, from a patient treated with antithyroid drugs. The receptor source for this set is a female donor with Graves disease.

J is TRBJ2-7 and V is TRBV9, with D perhaps matching TRBD1 (5 bases). This CDR3 region has 18 residues. Deletions cut 4 bases from V and 3 bases from J, with 26 bases between. Germline CDR1 reads SGDLS; CDR2 reads YYNGEE. CDR3 DNA sequence: TGTGCCAGCAGCCAAGGTCCAACAGGCATGTTCCCCCTCTACGAGCAGTACTTC. Protein: CASSQGPTGMFPLYEQYF.

This clonotype appeared many times. The V and J genes are TRBV6-1 and TRBJ2-7, with 10 bases identical to TRBD1. Germline V gene data show CDR1 as MNHNS and CDR2 as SASEGT. CDR3 length: 14 amino acids. With V trimmed by 3 bases and J by 4 bases, 3 bases remained unmatched. The CDR3 DNA reads as TGTGCCAGCAGTGAGGTGGGACAGGGGTACGAGCAGTACTTC. It is translated as CASSEVGQGYEQYF.

The chain uses TRBV6-1 and TRBJ1-5; D is undetermined. In germline, CDR1 is MNHNS, CDR2 SASEGT. V was trimmed by 5 bases and J by 3 bases, leaving 14 bases between them. The CDR3 has 15 amino acids. CDR3 sequence: CASSRGLNNNQPQHF. In DNA, the CDR3 is TGTGCCAGCAGTCGTGGATTGAACAACAATCAGCCCCAGCATTTT.

This clonotype was counted once. The V and J genes are TRBV9 and TRBJ2-3; 13 bases are shared with TRBD2. Losses at the gene ends were 0 bases for V and 5 bases for J; bases not matched to a gene: 6. The CDR3 consists of 17 residues. Per germline, CDR1 SGDLS and CDR2 YYNGEE. The CDR3: CASSVARLAGGGDTQYF. The CDR3 coding sequence is TGTGCCAGCAGCGTAGCTCGACTAGCGGGAGGAGGAGATACGCAGTATTTT.

This clonotype was observed many times. V usage is TRBV6-2 or TRBV6-3 and J usage is TRBJ2-7; 7 nucleotides line up with TRBD1. The CDR3 has 13 amino acids. Germline-derived CDR1 and CDR2 are MNHEY and SVGEGT. V was clipped by 6 bases and J by 2 bases; unmatched bases: 4. This CDR3 reads CASSRGTAYEQYF. The CDR3 DNA is TGTGCCAGCAGCCGAGGGACAGCCTACGAGCAGTACTTC.

This clonotype was recorded at least ten times. This chain connects TRBV28 to TRBJ1-2; D unresolved. The CDR3 length is 16 residues. Germline V gene lookup returns CDR1 MDHEN and CDR2 SYDVKM. Trimming removed 6 bases at V and 7 bases at J, with 24 bases between. Written as DNA, the CDR3 is TGTGCCAGCAGGATAAGTTCCCGGGAGCCGTCCTCTGGCTACACCTTC. Translated, it gives CASRISSREPSSGYTF.

To note about this clonotype: One end of the junction does not line up with germline, which may come from a read error. This chain links TRBV12-3 or TRBV12-4 with TRBJ1-6; D not resolved. The CDR3 covers 14 residues. The CDR3 coding sequence is TGTGCCAGCAGAACACAGAATCCCAATTCAGCCCTCCACTTT. Protein product: CASRTQNPNSALHF.

This clonotype has a count of ten or more. V and J are TRBV29-1 and TRBJ2-7; maybe TRBD2 (5 bases). Germline V gene lookup returns CDR1 SQVTM and CDR2 ANQGSEA. The CDR3 totals 11 residues. V gave up 3 bases and J gave up 2 bases, with 5 bases separating them. CDR3: CSVEEAYEQYF. The CDR3 DNA follows: TGCAGCGTTGAGGAGGCCTACGAGCAGTACTTC.

The rearrangement links TRBV5-1 to TRBJ1-2; unclear D gene. CDR1 SGHRS and CDR2 YFSETQ come from the germline V gene. This CDR3 contains 15 residues. Trimming shortened V by 6 bases and J by 7 bases, and 22 bases separated the two germline ends. As DNA, the CDR3 is TGCGCCAGCAAAACTGACTCTGAGTTACTAGGTGGCTACACCTTC. It encodes CASKTDSELLGGYTF.

This clonotype was detected many times. V gene TRBV12-3 or TRBV12-4 combines with J gene TRBJ1-5; tentatively, D is TRBD1 (6 bases). V lost 1 base, J lost 7 bases, and 11 bases lay in between. The CDR3 has 14 residues. This CDR3 reads CASSLGLRGQPQHF. The DNA for the CDR3 is TGTGCCAGCAGTTTAGGCCTCAGGGGCCAGCCCCAGCATTTT.

This clonotype was seen more than once but under ten times. The chain joins TRBV18 to TRBJ1-4; D is undetermined. Trimming left V 0 bases short and J 3 bases short, with 5 bases between. There are 14 residues in the CDR3. The germline V gene encodes CDR1 KGHSH and CDR2 LQKENI. Here the CDR3 DNA reads TGTGCCAGCTCACCACCCTACGCTAATGAAAAACTGTTTTTT. Residues: CASSPPYANEKLFF.

At least ten counts were recorded for this clonotype. The rearrangement joins TRBV11-2 to TRBJ2-5, with D perhaps matching TRBD1 (6 bases). Germline values: CDR1 SGHAT, CDR2 FQNNGV. This CDR3 region has 15 residues. V lost 0 bases and J 1 base, leaving 9 bases between the germline ends. This CDR3 is CASSLEQGAQETQYF. The CDR3 DNA is TGTGCCAGCAGCTTAGAACAGGGTGCCCAAGAGACCCAGTACTTC.

As concerns this clonotype: One end of the junction varies from germline; a read error may be responsible. V gene TRBV7-6 combines with J gene TRBJ1-3; D gene uncertain. The CDR3 has 13 residues. Germline V gene lookup returns CDR1 SGHVS and CDR2 FNYEAQ. Written as DNA, the CDR3 is TGTGCCGGCAGCTCCCCTGTCGAAAACACCATATATTTT. It yields the protein CAGSSPVENTIYF.

This clonotype appeared a few times. The chain recombines TRBV6-1 with TRBJ1-2, with 7 bases aligning to TRBD1. CDR1 is MNHNS and CDR2 is SASEGT in the germline V gene. V gave up 5 bases and J gave up 3 bases; unmatched junction bases: 3. This CDR3 is 13 amino acids long. CDR3 protein: CASSIDRDYGYTF. The CDR3, as DNA: TGTGCCAGCAGTATTGACAGGGACTATGGCTACACCTTC.

This clonotype was seen a handful of times. This chain connects TRBV5-5 to TRBJ1-1; D not resolved. The CDR3 covers 14 residues. V lost 4 bases to trimming and J lost 0 bases, with 10 bases between them. Germline V gene sequence: CDR1 SGHKS, CDR2 YYEKEE (reference sequence). CDR3 sequence reads: CASSAMTVNTEAFF. CDR3 in DNA: TGTGCCAGCAGCGCTATGACGGTGAACACTGAAGCTTTCTTT.

The chain couples TRBV12-3 or TRBV12-4 to TRBJ2-7, with D perhaps TRBD2 (7 bases). With 3 bases removed from V and 0 bases from J, the gap between germline ends came to 12 bases. The CDR3 runs 15 residues. CDR3 nucleotides: TGTGCCAGCAGTTTGATAGGGGGGGCCTCCTACGAGCAGTACTTC. As protein: CASSLIGGASYEQYF.

This clonotype was seen repeatedly, ten times or more. The J gene is TRBJ2-5, the V gene TRBV28, with no clear D. This CDR3 is built from 13 residues. The germline CDR1 and CDR2 sequences are MDHEN and SYDVKM. V gave up 5 bases and J gave up 0 bases, with 7 bases separating them. The CDR3 spells CASSAGDQETQYF. In DNA form, the CDR3 reads TGTGCCAGCAGTGCAGGAGACCAAGAGACCCAGTACTTC.

The J gene is TRBJ2-1, the V gene TRBV28; TRBD2 might be the D (6 bases). CDR3 length: 14 residues. The V gene lost 4 bases and the J gene lost 5 bases, with 12 bases spanning the gap. CDR1 MDHEN and CDR2 SYDVKM come from the germline V gene. CDR3 region: CASSSLAHNNEQFF. The CDR3 nucleotides read TGTGCCAGCAGTTCTCTAGCGCATAACAATGAGCAGTTCTTC.

The table lists this clonotype with many counts. The V call is TRBV28, the J call TRBJ1-2; D perhaps matches TRBD1 (5 bases). The germline V and J ends were trimmed by 10 bases and 8 bases, with 20 bases remaining between them. CDR3 length: 13 residues. The V gene's germline CDR1 is MDHEN and CDR2 SYDVKM. The CDR3 region is CATNTGAKDGYTF. The CDR3 DNA sequence: TGTGCCACCAACACTGGGGCGAAGGACGGCTACACCTTC.

There are a few counts of this clonotype. The chain couples TRBV4-1 to TRBJ1-4; D not resolved. The CDR3 sequence is 15 residues long. Trimming removed 4 bases from V and 0 bases from J, with 9 bases in between. CDR1 and CDR2 from the germline V gene are MGHRA and YSYEKL. The CDR3 sequence is CASSRSVATNEKLFF. The DNA of the CDR3 is TGCGCCAGCAGCCGGTCTGTGGCAACTAATGAAAAACTGTTTTTT.

This clonotype came up a few times. The V call is TRBV12-3 or TRBV12-4, the J call TRBJ2-1; D is perhaps TRBD1 (5 bases). V was clipped by 2 bases and J by 5 bases, with 10 bases between them. The CDR3 is 14 residues long. The CDR3 DNA reads TGTGCCAGCAGTTTAAGATCAGGGAACAATGAGCAGTTCTTC. It is translated as CASSLRSGNNEQFF.

The chain joins TRBV12-3 or TRBV12-4 to TRBJ1-3, with no clear D. The V end lost 7 bases, the J end lost 0 bases, and 10 bases lay between the germline ends. The CDR3 extends over 14 amino acids. CDR3 region: CASTPRISGNTIYF. The CDR3 bases are TGTGCCAGCACCCCGCGGATCTCTGGAAACACCATATATTTT.

The J gene is TRBJ1-6, the V gene TRBV6-5; D unresolved. V lost 2 bases, J lost 8 bases, and 10 bases lay in between. CDR1 MNHEY and CDR2 SVGAGI come from the germline V gene. The CDR3 runs 14 residues. The CDR3 spells CASSYGQTDSPLHF. The CDR3 nucleotides read TGTGCCAGCAGTTACGGGCAGACCGATTCACCCCTCCACTTT.

This clonotype has ten or more counts. The chain recombines TRBV11-2 with TRBJ2-5; TRBD2 might be the D (6 bases). Trimming pared 2 bases from V and 4 bases from J, leaving 14 bases between. Germline V CDR1 and CDR2: SGHAT, FQNNGV. The CDR3 consists of 15 residues. The CDR3 DNA reads as TGTGCCAGCAGCTTACGAGCGGGTAGGACAGAGACCCAGTACTTC. It translates to CASSLRAGRTETQYF.

This clonotype was seen many times. J is TRBJ2-6 and V is TRBV2; the match to TRBD1 covers 7 bases. Germline values: CDR1 SNHLY, CDR2 FYNNEI. The V segment lost 5 bases and the J segment 0 bases; nucleotides outside the gene matches: 7. There are 17 residues in the CDR3. The CDR3 loop reads CASSLLRQGSGANVLTF. CDR3 bases: TGTGCCAGCAGTCTTTTGAGACAGGGCTCTGGGGCCAACGTCCTGACTTTC.

For the CDR3, the DNA is TGTGCCAGCAGCGCCCAAGTGGCTGGGGCCAACGTCCTGACTTTC. Protein sequence: CASSAQVAGANVLTF. V and J are TRBV2 and TRBJ2-6; D unresolved. The germline V gene encodes CDR1 SNHLY and CDR2 FYNNEI. The ends were cut back, 6 bases at V and 2 bases at J, with 11 bases in the middle. The CDR3 consists of 15 residues.

CDR3 DNA: TGCAGCGTTGGAGTTCGACGTAACACCGGGGAGCTGTTTTTT. It encodes CSVGVRRNTGELFF. The chain is built from TRBV29-1 and TRBJ2-2; no clear D gene. V lost 4 bases to trimming and J lost 2 bases, with 11 bases between them. From germline, CDR1 is SQVTM and CDR2 ANQGSEA. CDR3 length: 14 residues.

Only a few counts were recorded for this clonotype. This chain uses TRBV28 with TRBJ2-3, with TRBD1 matching 8 bases. The J segment lost 4 bases and the V segment lost 1 base, leaving 4 bases of the junction unmatched. The germline V gene encodes CDR1 MDHEN and CDR2 SYDVKM. The CDR3 extends over 15 amino acids. CDR3 in amino acids: CASSLSTGAPDTQYF. The CDR3 nucleotides read TGTGCCAGCAGTTTATCGACAGGGGCCCCAGATACGCAGTATTTT. Full variable domain (outside the CDR3, taken from reference TRBV28 and TRBJ2-3): DVKVTQSSRYLVKRTGEKVFLECVQDMDHENMFWYRQDPGLGLRLIYFSYDVKMKEKGDIPEGYSVSREKKERFSLILESASTNQTSMYLCASSLSTGAPDTQYFGPGTRLTVL.

The genes are TRBV5-8 and TRBJ2-7; no reliable D call. V was pared by 0 bases and J by 0 bases, with 13 bases between. Per the germline V gene, CDR1 is SGHTS and CDR2 is YDEGEE. CDR3 length equals 16 residues. The CDR3 reads CASSLGSLAVSYEQYF. As DNA, the CDR3 is TGTGCCAGCAGCTTGGGGTCTTTGGCAGTCTCCTACGAGCAGTACTTC.

This clonotype has a count of ten or more. The CDR3 loop reads CASSFSSDRGEETQYF. The DNA for the CDR3 is TGTGCCAGCAGTTTCAGTTCGGACAGGGGAGAAGAGACCCAGTACTTC. The J gene is TRBJ2-5, the V gene TRBV27; 9 bases are a match to TRBD1. V shed 3 bases and J 3 bases; nucleotides not matched to a gene: 8. The CDR3 covers 16 residues. Germline V gene lookup returns CDR1 MNHEY and CDR2 SMNVEV (reference sequence).